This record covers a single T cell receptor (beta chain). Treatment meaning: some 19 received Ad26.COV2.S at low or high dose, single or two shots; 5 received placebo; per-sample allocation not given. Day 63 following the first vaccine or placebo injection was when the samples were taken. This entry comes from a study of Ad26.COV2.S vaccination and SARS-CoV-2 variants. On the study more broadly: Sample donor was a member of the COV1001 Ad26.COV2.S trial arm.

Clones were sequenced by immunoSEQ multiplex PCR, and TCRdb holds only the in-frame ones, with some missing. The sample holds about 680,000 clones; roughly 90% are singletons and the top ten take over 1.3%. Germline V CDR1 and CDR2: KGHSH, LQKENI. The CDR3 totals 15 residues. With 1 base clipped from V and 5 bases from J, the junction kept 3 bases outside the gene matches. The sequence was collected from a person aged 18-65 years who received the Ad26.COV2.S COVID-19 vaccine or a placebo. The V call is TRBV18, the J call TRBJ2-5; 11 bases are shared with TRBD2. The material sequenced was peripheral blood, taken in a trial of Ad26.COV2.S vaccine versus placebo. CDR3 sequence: CASSPLAGGAETQYF. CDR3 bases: TGTGCCAGCTCACCACTAGCGGGAGGGGCGGAGACCCAGTACTTC.